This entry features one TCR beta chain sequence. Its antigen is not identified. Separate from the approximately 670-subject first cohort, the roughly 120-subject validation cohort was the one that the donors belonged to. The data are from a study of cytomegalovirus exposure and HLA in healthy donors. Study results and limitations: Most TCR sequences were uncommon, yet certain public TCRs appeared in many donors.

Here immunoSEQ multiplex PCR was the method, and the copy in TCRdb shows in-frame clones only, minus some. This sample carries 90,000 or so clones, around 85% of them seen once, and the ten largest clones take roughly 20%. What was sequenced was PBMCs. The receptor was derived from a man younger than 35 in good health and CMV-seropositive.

The CDR3 DNA reads as TGTGCCAGCAGTCCGGGTCTCGATACGCAGTATTTT. It encodes CASSPGLDTQYF. The V gene is TRBV6-1, the J gene TRBJ2-3; no definite D call. Germline CDR1 and CDR2: MNHNS and SASEGT. The CDR3 sequence is 12 residues long. The germline V and J ends were trimmed by 5 bases and 6 bases, with 9 bases remaining between them.